The source of this T cell receptor (beta chain) is a study of neoadjuvant anti-PD-1 for oral cavity cancer. For the study at large: Patients without progression received a fourth nivolumab dose around day 43, then surgical resection on days 50-56. Study-wide points: Larger post-treatment preexisting tumor clones tracked with greater tumor shrinkage.

Notes on this clone: What it binds is not known.

Two replicates per tumor sample, mostly from 4.8 ug of genomic DNA. The assay was immunoSEQ multiplex PCR, and TCRdb's table has in-frame clones only and misses some. The sample carries 9,500 to 12,000 clones, over 40% recorded once. The V gene's germline CDR1 is SGDLS and CDR2 YYNGEE. The CDR3 spans 14 residues. Between the trimmed V and J ends, which lost 4 bases and 6 bases, there was a span of 17 bases. These newly diagnosed stage II-IVA oral cavity squamous cell carcinoma patients had no prior systemic or radiation treatment. The origin of this receptor is a person aged 35 to 85 with oral cavity squamous cell carcinoma. The chain carries TRBV9 and TRBJ2-7, with a possible D match to TRBD1 (7 bases). Sequences were derived from tumor tissue, sampled before nivolumab (anti-PD-1) treatment. Here the CDR3 DNA reads TGTGCCAGCAGCAATCAGGGGCAGGGGGGCGAGCAGTACTTC. It encodes CASSNQGQGGEQYF.